This T cell receptor beta chain is from a study of cytomegalovirus exposure and HLA in healthy donors (dated by TCRdb to about 2017). For the wider study: According to a later analysis, one platform produced both the 110 or so validation repertoires and the 670 or so repertoires of the first cohort. To predict cytomegalovirus infection status, the study brought together high-throughput TCR immunosequencing, statistical association of individual TCRs with disease status, and machine learning. The aim of the study was to test whether cataloging public T cell receptors could identify signatures of past pathogen exposure. Besides the first cohort of roughly 660 subjects, a separate validation cohort made up of about 120 different subjects was used. Beyond this particular receptor, the publication reports: Most TCR sequences were observed very rarely across donors, whereas some public TCRs were present in many individuals. The authors suggested that the approach could potentially be generalized to other disease states and immunological phenotypes. In both the original and validation cohorts, the classifier was reported to diagnose cytomegalovirus status with high specificity and sensitivity. A later analysis lacked HLA typing for the validation cohort, so it scored co-occurrence in that cohort across all 120 or so repertoires. In the study, around 150 TCR beta chains were listed as associated with cytomegalovirus. A later analysis found that TCRs clustered in the first cohort also tended to co-occur in the approximately 120 validation repertoires, with roughly 95% of cluster scores above 0. In vitro tests confirmed that a few of the cytomegalovirus-associated TCR beta chains recognize cytomegalovirus antigens.

Separate from the roughly 650-subject first cohort, the validation cohort of roughly 120 subjects was the group to which the donors belonged. Its CDR3 holds 14 amino acids, cysteine through phenylalanine. The read is trimmed to its CDR3 DNA, 42 bases read in frame from base 1. V is shortened by 6 bases, J by 7 bases, and the region joining them spans 18 bases. CDR1 and CDR2 are read off the germline V gene as MNHEY and SVGAGI. The protocol used for the library was the immunoSEQ multiplex PCR assay. The authors' pipeline ran thus. A statistical classification framework was developed to diagnose cytomegalovirus status using the catalog of TCR beta chain sequences. In its TCRdb copy, this immuneACCESS table keeps in-frame sequences only and misses some clones. Where compared with another copy, unresolved V genes explain less than half of these, and the others have no known cause. V and J calls and clone size are as listed in that table; D and trimming were resolved from the DNA. Recorded for this sample are approximately 230,000 clones; about 90% of them occurred a single time. The ten biggest clones cover around 12% of the sample.

About this clone: Its antigen is unknown. It has no much larger one-base neighbor in the sample; base qualities were not kept.

This chain is built from TRBV6-5 and TRBJ1-1; a tentative D match to TRBD1 spans 6 bases. Source material: PBMCs. The TCR sequence derives from a man in his late teens or twenties in good health and CMV-seropositive. The CDR3 sequence is CASRTWGGRNEAFF. The DNA sequence reads TGTGCCAGCAGAACCTGGGGGGGGCGGAATGAAGCTTTCTTT.